The 2 T cell receptor beta chains presented below share a single source sample, sequenced in a study of T cell responses to AZD1222 COVID-19 vaccine. The data were produced by immunoSEQ multiplex PCR, yet TCRdb's version contains in-frame clones alone and is incomplete. The data show some 120,000 clones, around 92% seen once. The sample consisted of peripheral blood, taken on day 0 of AZD1222 vaccination. These receptor sequences come from an adult in good health.

V is TRBV19 and J is TRBJ2-1; no clear D gene. Germline-derived CDR1 and CDR2 are LNHDA and SQIVND (reference sequence). V lost 7 bases, J lost 0 bases, and 10 bases lay in between. The CDR3 is made up of 14 amino acids. The CDR3 DNA sequence: TGTGCCAGTATACATACCCACTCCTACAATGAGCAGTTCTTC. Protein: CASIHTHSYNEQFF. The entire variable domain, with the rest obtained from reference TRBV19 and TRBJ2-1, is as follows: DGGITQSPKYLFRKEGQNVTLSCEQNLNHDAMYWYRQDPGQGLRLIYYSQIVNDFQKGDIAEGYSVSREKKESFPLTVTSAQKNPTAFYLCASIHTHSYNEQFFGPGTRLTVL.

V gene TRBV19 combines with J gene TRBJ1-2; tentative D call: TRBD1 (6 bases). V was trimmed by 5 bases and J by 10 bases, leaving 20 bases between them. The CDR3 spans 14 residues. Germline loops: CDR1 LNHDA, CDR2 SQIVND (reference sequence). DNA of the CDR3: TGTGCCAGTAGTTCCAGGGACATCGGCCTGCCCTACACCTTC. This translates into CASSSRDIGLPYTF. Full variable domain (missing parts from reference TRBV19 and TRBJ1-2): DGGITQSPKYLFRKEGQNVTLSCEQNLNHDAMYWYRQDPGQGLRLIYYSQIVNDFQKGDIAEGYSVSREKKESFPLTVTSAQKNPTAFYLCASSSRDIGLPYTFGSGTRLTVV.